This T cell receptor (beta chain) was sequenced for a study of identical twins (dated by TCRdb to the mid-2010s). In terms of the full investigation: To test whether fetal clonotypes persist, this study deep-sequenced TCR alpha and beta repertoires from monozygotic twins, from unrelated adults of various ages, and from cord blood. To rule out contamination, the twin experiments were replicated at different times with different library preparation protocols.

Every donor was a healthy Caucasian. The twin cohort consisted of three pairs of female monozygotic twins, all aged roughly 18 to 29 years. Peripheral blood mononuclear cells were the source from which RNA for the TCR libraries was isolated. V loses 3 bases at its end and J loses 0 bases; junction bases beyond the gene matches: 4. The CDR3 contains 16 residues, cysteine and phenylalanine counted. Only the CDR3 part of the read is kept: 48 bases, read in frame from the first base. This clonotype occurred a few times. Its antigen remains unidentified. No much larger clone is present one base from it, and per-base qualities are unavailable. Libraries were constructed by 5' RACE. Instrument used: Illumina HiSeq 2000. Template switching added a universal primer binding site, and the final cDNA carried a unique molecular identifier that allowed TCR cDNA molecules to be counted accurately. First-strand cDNA for TCR alpha and beta chains was synthesized from specific primers in the conserved constant-segment region. Each cDNA library was double barcoded, with a SMART-Mk sample barcode plus Illumina barcodes, to control for contamination. TruSeq adapter sequences along with Illumina sample barcodes were introduced in two successive PCR steps. TCR alpha and beta cDNA libraries were sequenced on the Illumina HiSeq platform with custom primers. Processing in the source paper ran as follows. MiGEC was used to process raw reads and extract unique molecular identifiers, and MiXCR was used to find CDR3 positions. For each individual, recombination models were inferred using an EM algorithm with the repgenHMM and IGoR tools. The tcR package in R was used for shared clonotype analysis, with sharing normalized by the product of cloneset sizes. To study raw recombination free of thymic and clonal selection effects, out-of-frame nonproductive sequences were analyzed. TCRdb ran its own pipeline on the public reads, namely fastp trimming at Q25 and MiXCR clone calling, and kept in-frame beta chains. Identical CDR3 proteins give one entry, which carries the most common genes and DNA. TCRdb, not the authors, supplied the V and J calls. The sample yields 750,000 to 950,000 distinct CDR3 sequences; 9% to 15% were counted once. Around 1.5% of the sample is in the top ten clones.

Summary of the overall study and its limitations: Abundant cord blood beta clonotypes carried fewer insertions; young adult naive repertoires showed a weaker similar trend, while memory repertoires showed none. Zero-insertion analyses could be partly confounded by invariant T cells such as MAIT and iNKT, although diverse VJ usage argued against such confounding for most clonotypes. The excess sharing between twins in beta out-of-frame sequences was weaker because fewer shared sequences reduced the signal-to-noise ratio. Out-of-frame TCR alpha sharing in monozygotic twins was systematically underestimated by recombination models, whereas sharing between unrelated individuals was in agreement with the recombination models. Compared with coincidental sharing between unrelated individuals, an excess of low generation-probability sequences was observed among out-of-frame TCR alpha sequences shared between twins. Because the same donors could not be followed over many years, the conclusions depended on cross-sectional statistical analysis.

The sample was also linked to a second study, of yellow fever vaccine responses in identical twins. Per the second study: According to the authors, in identical twins the way T cells responded to vaccination appeared partly convergent and partly personalized. The study precisely tracked vaccine-responding T cell clones in identical twins.

The receptor was isolated from a woman under 30 in good health. The receptor chain draws on TRBV12-3 or TRBV12-4 and TRBJ2-2; the central 7 bases match TRBD2. The sample was PBMCs. The nucleotide sequence is given as TGTGCCAGCAGTTTCGGCCTAGCGGCGAACACCGGGGAGCTGTTTTTT. This encodes CASSFGLAANTGELFF.